This is a list of T cell receptor beta chains from one sample in a study of cytomegalovirus exposure and HLA in healthy donors. TCRdb's table, derived via immunoSEQ multiplex PCR, lists solely in-frame clones and lacks some. The sample table sets out some 75,000 clones. Sequencing input: PBMCs. These receptors all stem from a man aged 35 to 55 in good health and CMV-seronegative. Both conserved end residues are part of each CDR3. A D gene is named only where the DNA matches it firmly.

D: TRBD1; J: TRBJ2-3; V: TRBV7-8; CDR3: CASSRDREDTQYF; DNA: TGTGCCAGCAGCCGGGACAGGGAAGATACGCAGTATTTT
D: -; J: TRBJ1-5; V: TRBV28; CDR3: CASRIGQFSNQPQHF; DNA: TGTGCCAGCAGAATTGGACAGTTCTCCAATCAGCCCCAGCATTTT
D: -; J: TRBJ2-5; V: TRBV4-3; CDR3: CASSQVSGQETQYF; DNA: TGCGCCAGCAGCCAAGTGTCCGGTCAAGAGACCCAGTACTTC
D: -; J: TRBJ2-2; V: TRBV10-1; CDR3: CASSEQGGELFF; DNA: TGCGCCAGCAGTGAGCAGGGCGGGGAGCTGTTTTTT
D: TRBD2; J: TRBJ2-5; V: TRBV6-1; CDR3: CASSGTSQETQYF; DNA: TGTGCCAGCAGTGGGACTAGTCAAGAGACCCAGTACTTC
D: -; J: TRBJ2-7; V: TRBV5-6; CDR3: CASSLVGADKGQYF; DNA: TGTGCCAGCAGCTTGGTTGGGGCCGACAAGGGGCAGTACTTC
D: -; J: TRBJ2-2; V: TRBV9; CDR3: CASSVVAGAVTGELFF; DNA: TGTGCCAGCAGCGTAGTTGCGGGGGCGGTCACCGGGGAGCTGTTTTTT
D: -; J: TRBJ1-4; V: TRBV5-1; CDR3: CASSLFQGNEKLFF; DNA: TGCGCCAGCAGCTTGTTTCAGGGAAATGAAAAACTGTTTTTT
D: -; J: TRBJ1-1; V: TRBV5-1; CDR3: CASSKDRAMNTEAFF; DNA: TGCGCCAGCAGCAAGGACAGAGCGATGAACACTGAAGCTTTCTTT
D: -; J: TRBJ2-5; V: TRBV6-6; CDR3: CASNGGAGETQYF; DNA: TGTGCCAGCAATGGTGGGGCGGGGGAGACCCAGTACTTC
D: TRBD1; J: TRBJ1-1; V: TRBV10-3; CDR3: CATLGTGDPEAFF; DNA: TGTGCCACCCTCGGGACAGGGGATCCTGAAGCTTTCTTT
D: -; J: TRBJ1-1; V: TRBV18; CDR3: CASSPRRGNTEAFF; DNA: TGTGCCAGCTCACCTAGGAGGGGGAACACTGAAGCTTTCTTT
D: -; J: TRBJ1-4; V: TRBV6-5; CDR3: CASKARGYEKLFF; DNA: TGTGCCAGCAAGGCTCGAGGCTACGAAAAACTGTTTTTT
D: -; J: TRBJ1-1; V: TRBV9; CDR3: CASSFSTNTEAFF; DNA: TGTGCCAGCAGCTTTTCTACTAACACTGAAGCTTTCTTT
D: TRBD2; J: TRBJ2-7; V: TRBV19; CDR3: CASSPLLAVSSYEQYF; DNA: TGTGCCAGTAGTCCTTTGCTAGCGGTTAGCTCCTACGAGCAGTACTTC
D: -; J: TRBJ2-7; V: TRBV25-1; CDR3: CASSGDWGSYEQYF; DNA: TGTGCCAGCAGCGGGGACTGGGGCTCCTACGAGCAGTACTTC
D: -; J: TRBJ2-4; V: TRBV4-1; CDR3: CASSHHLPHRLFAKNIQYF; DNA: TGCGCCAGCAGCCATCACCTACCGCACAGGCTGTTTGCCAAAAACATTCAGTACTTC
D: -; J: TRBJ2-7; V: TRBV11-2; CDR3: CASTHSLGANEQYF; DNA: TGTGCCAGCACCCATAGTCTGGGGGCCAACGAGCAGTACTTC
D: -; J: TRBJ2-3; V: TRBV29-1; CDR3: CSVAQAGGVGGTQYF; DNA: TGCAGCGTTGCCCAGGCCGGAGGGGTGGGAGGTACGCAGTATTTT
D: -; J: TRBJ2-5; V: TRBV4-1; CDR3: CASSQGPARGLLWEQYF; DNA: TGCGCCAGCAGCCAAGGCCCCGCGCGGGGTCTTCTTTGGGAGCAGTACTTC
D: -; J: TRBJ1-1; V: TRBV18; CDR3: CASSPQGVGNTEAFF; DNA: TGTGCCAGCTCACCACAGGGGGTCGGGAACACTGAAGCTTTCTTT
D: TRBD2; J: TRBJ2-7; V: TRBV27; CDR3: CAAGLAGGPYEQYF; DNA: TGTGCGGCGGGGCTAGCGGGAGGGCCCTACGAGCAGTACTTC
D: -; J: TRBJ1-4; V: TRBV7-8; CDR3: CASSLRTGSNEKLFF; DNA: TGTGCCAGCAGCCTACGGACGGGAAGTAATGAAAAACTGTTTTTT
D: -; J: TRBJ2-2; V: TRBV5-6; CDR3: CASSLQGTAGELFF; DNA: TGTGCCAGCAGCTTGCAGGGTACGGCCGGGGAGCTGTTTTTT
D: -; J: TRBJ2-3; V: TRBV6-6; CDR3: CASTLGPLQDTQYF; DNA: TGTGCCAGCACCCTGGGCCCCTTGCAGGATACGCAGTATTTT
D: TRBD2; J: TRBJ2-3; V: TRBV5-1; CDR3: CASSLAGASGTDTQYF; DNA: TGCGCCAGCAGCTTGGCCGGGGCTAGCGGGACAGATACGCAGTATTTT
D: TRBD1; J: TRBJ1-6; V: TRBV7-6; CDR3: CASSLGTRGGNSPLHF; DNA: TGTGCCAGTTCTTTGGGGACCCGAGGGGGCAATTCACCCCTCCACTTT
D: -; J: TRBJ2-7; V: TRBV6-1; CDR3: CASRVRQLYEQYF; DNA: TGTGCCAGCAGGGTCAGACAGCTCTACGAGCAGTACTTC
D: TRBD1; J: TRBJ1-5; V: TRBV30; CDR3: CAWAASGTGGVGGNQPQHF; DNA: TGTGCCTGGGCCGCATCCGGGACAGGGGGAGTCGGTGGCAATCAGCCCCAGCATTTT
D: -; J: TRBJ1-1; V: TRBV7-2; CDR3: CASSLAQAYTEAFF; DNA: TGTGCCAGCAGCTTAGCGCAAGCGTACACTGAAGCTTTCTTT
D: TRBD1; J: TRBJ1-6; V: TRBV20-1; CDR3: CSAGDRGPLHF; DNA: TGCAGTGCTGGGGACAGAGGACCCCTCCACTTT
D: TRBD2; J: TRBJ2-1; V: TRBV7-2; CDR3: CASSLAAGGTIYEQFF; DNA: TGTGCCAGCAGCTTAGCGGCGGGAGGGACCATCTATGAGCAGTTCTTC
D: -; J: TRBJ1-5; V: TRBV19; CDR3: CASSQTGGSQHF; DNA: TGTGCCAGTAGCCAAACGGGGGGATCTCAGCATTTT
D: -; J: TRBJ2-7; V: TRBV5-1; CDR3: CASSLKSGTYEQYF; DNA: TGCGCCAGCAGCTTGAAGTCGGGAACCTACGAGCAGTACTTC
D: -; J: TRBJ1-1; V: TRBV28; CDR3: CASSLLSGEMAEAFF; DNA: TGTGCCAGCAGTTTATTGTCCGGGGAGATGGCTGAAGCTTTCTTT
D: -; J: TRBJ1-4; V: TRBV25-1; CDR3: CASSESGGSKKLFF; DNA: TGTGCCAGCAGTGAATCAGGAGGTTCGAAGAAACTGTTTTTT
D: TRBD1; J: TRBJ1-2; V: TRBV7-6; CDR3: CASSEETGAGWYGYTF; DNA: TGTGCCAGCAGCGAAGAGACAGGGGCGGGCTGGTATGGCTACACCTTC
D: -; J: TRBJ1-2; V: TRBV2; CDR3: CASSDAGPYGYTF; DNA: TGTGCCAGCAGTGACGCAGGGCCCTATGGCTACACCTTC
D: TRBD2; J: TRBJ2-1; V: TRBV7-2; CDR3: CASSRRLAGATAAQFF; DNA: TGTGCCAGCAGCCGCAGACTAGCGGGGGCCACCGCAGCGCAGTTCTTC